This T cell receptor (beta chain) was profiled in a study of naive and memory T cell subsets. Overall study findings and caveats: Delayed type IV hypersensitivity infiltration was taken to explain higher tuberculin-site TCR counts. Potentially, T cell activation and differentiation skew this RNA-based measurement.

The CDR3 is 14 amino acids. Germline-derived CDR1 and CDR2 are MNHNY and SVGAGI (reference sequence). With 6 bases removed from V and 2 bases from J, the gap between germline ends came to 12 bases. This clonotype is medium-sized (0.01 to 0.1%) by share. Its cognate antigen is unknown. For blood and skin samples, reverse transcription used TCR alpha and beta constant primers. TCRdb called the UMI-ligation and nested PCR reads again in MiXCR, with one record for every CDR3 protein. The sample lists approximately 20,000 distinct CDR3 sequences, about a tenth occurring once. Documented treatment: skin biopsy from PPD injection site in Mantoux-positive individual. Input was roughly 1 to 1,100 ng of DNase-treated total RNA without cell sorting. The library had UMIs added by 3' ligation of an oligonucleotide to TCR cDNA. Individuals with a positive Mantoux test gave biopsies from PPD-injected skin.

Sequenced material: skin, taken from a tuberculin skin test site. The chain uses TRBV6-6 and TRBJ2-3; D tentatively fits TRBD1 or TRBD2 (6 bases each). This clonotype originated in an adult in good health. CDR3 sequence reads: CASREGGNTDTQYF. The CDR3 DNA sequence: TGTGCCAGCAGAGAGGGGGGAAACACAGATACGCAGTATTTT.